This T cell receptor beta chain was sequenced for a study of patients and donors after allogeneic stem cell transplantation. The CDR3 totals 16 residues. The V end lost 5 bases, the J end lost 4 bases, and 20 bases lay between the germline ends. TCRdb used MiXCR to reprocess the RT-PCR reads, holding one entry per CDR3 protein. The table records about 40,000 distinct CDR3 sequences, more than 30% of them present only once. The clonotype originates from a human donor who was either an allogeneic HSCT recipient or a stem cell or donor lymphocyte infusion donor (not recorded which). It is not recorded whose cells these are; they may come from a transplant donor. The rearrangement joins TRBV12-3 or TRBV12-4 to TRBJ1-2, with a weak D call TRBD1 (6 bases). The sequenced sample consisted of blood, either unsorted or a sorted T cell fraction (not recorded which). Written as DNA, the CDR3 is TGTGCCAGCAGTCGCACCCCCATCGACAGGATCTATGGCTACACCTTC. Translated, it gives CASSRTPIDRIYGYTF.